The 8 T cell receptor beta chains presented below share a single source sample, sequenced in a study of shared clonotypes between healthy human individuals. Assay: immunoSEQ multiplex PCR; the TCRdb copy retains only in-frame clones and omits some. The data contain over 100,000 clones, 68% of them seen just once; the ten biggest clones take up 24%. Specimen: memory CD8+ T cells sorted from blood. Subset defined: CD45RO+ cells pooled with CCR7-negative TemRA cells. These receptors came from a woman aged 30 to 39 in good health.

The rearrangement joins TRBV5-5 to TRBJ2-7, with 8 nucleotides matching TRBD1. The length of the CDR3 is 16 residues. Germline CDR1 SGHKS, CDR2 YYEKEE (reference sequence). Unmatched junction bases numbered 11, after V lost 5 bases and J lost 1 base. The CDR3 here is CASRRPGGVSSYEQYF. The CDR3 DNA reads as TGTGCCAGCAGGCGCCCAGGGGGCGTTAGTTCCTACGAGCAGTACTTC. Drawing the rest from reference TRBV5-5 and TRBJ2-7, the complete variable domain is DAGVTQSPTHLIKTRGQQVTLRCSPISGHKSVSWYQQVLGQGPQFIFQYYEKEERGRGNFPDRFSARQFPNYSSELNVNALLLGDSALYLCASRRPGGVSSYEQYFGPGTRLTVT.

The chain links TRBV7-6 to TRBJ1-2; D is possibly TRBD1 (6 bases). Trimming removed 0 bases from V and 4 bases from J, with 12 bases in between. The CDR3 contains 15 residues. Germline-derived CDR1 and CDR2 are SGHVS and FNYEAQ. CDR3 residues: CASSLAEGGIYGYTF. The DNA for the CDR3 is TGTGCCAGCAGCTTAGCGGAAGGGGGGATCTATGGCTACACCTTC. Drawing the rest from reference TRBV7-6 and TRBJ1-2, the complete variable domain is GAGVSQSPRYKVTKRGQDVALRCDPISGHVSLYWYRQALGQGPEFLTYFNYEAQQDKSGLPNDRFSAERPEGSISTLTIQRTEQRDSAMYRCASSLAEGGIYGYTFGSGTRLTVV.

This sequence joins TRBV14 and TRBJ1-4; D not certain. The CDR3 runs to 14 residues. The V end lost 4 bases, the J end lost 6 bases, and 12 bases lay between the germline ends. Germline-derived CDR1 and CDR2 are SGHDN and FVKESK. CDR3 amino acids: CASSPGRRDEKLFF. CDR3 bases: TGTGCCAGCAGCCCCGGTAGGAGGGATGAAAAACTGTTTTTT.

V gene TRBV28 combines with J gene TRBJ1-1; D unresolved. CDR1 MDHEN and CDR2 SYDVKM come from the germline V gene. The V and J ends lost 3 bases and 5 bases respectively, with 7 bases between them. The CDR3 spans 12 residues. CDR3 region: CASSLYGTEAFF. CDR3 bases: TGTGCCAGCAGTTTGTACGGGACTGAAGCTTTCTTT.

This chain joins TRBV18 and TRBJ2-1, with D perhaps matching TRBD2 (6 bases). From germline, CDR1 is KGHSH and CDR2 LQKENI. Trimming pared 4 bases from V and 1 base from J, leaving 14 bases between. CDR3 size: 16 residues. This CDR3 is CASSHARGRSYNEQFF. CDR3 sequence (DNA): TGTGCCAGCTCACACGCCCGAGGGAGGTCCTACAATGAGCAGTTCTTC.

The CDR3 bases are TGTGCCAGCAGTTTCGCGGGAGGGGGCGAGCAGTACTTC. Amino acids: CASSFAGGGEQYF. The chain combines TRBV27 with TRBJ2-7; 9 bases match TRBD2. The CDR3 totals 13 residues. Germline CDR1 is MNHEY and CDR2 is SMNVEV (reference sequence). The V gene end was trimmed by 3 bases and the J gene end by 6 bases; junction bases not matched to a gene: 3.

The chain couples TRBV16 to TRBJ1-1, with D perhaps TRBD1 (6 bases). This CDR3 comprises 16 residues. The ends were cut back, 2 bases at V and 6 bases at J, with 19 bases in the middle. Germline V gene sequence: CDR1 KGHSY, CDR2 FQNENV. CDR3 DNA: TGTGCCAGCAGCCAAATCTTAACCAGGGGCAACCCTGAAGCTTTCTTT. The encoded protein is CASSQILTRGNPEAFF.

In regard to this clone: A junction end diverges from the germline sequence, so it may reflect a read error. Other DNA sequences in the sample encode the same CDR3. The chain employs TRBV5-6 and TRBJ1-2; D might be TRBD1 (6 bases). Germline values: CDR1 SGHDT, CDR2 YYEEEE. The CDR3 sequence is 13 residues long. CDR3 loop: CASTLGGNYGYTF. CDR3 coding DNA: TGTGCCAGCACCTTGGGGGGCAACTATGGCTACACCTTC. The full variable domain, in which reference TRBV5-6 and TRBJ1-2 provide the parts outside the CDR3, is DAGVTQSPTHLIKTRGQQVTLRCSPKSGHDTVSWYQQALGQGPQFIFQYYEEEERQRGNFPDRFSGHQFPNYSSELNVNALLLGDSALYLCASTLGGNYGYTFGSGTRLTVV.